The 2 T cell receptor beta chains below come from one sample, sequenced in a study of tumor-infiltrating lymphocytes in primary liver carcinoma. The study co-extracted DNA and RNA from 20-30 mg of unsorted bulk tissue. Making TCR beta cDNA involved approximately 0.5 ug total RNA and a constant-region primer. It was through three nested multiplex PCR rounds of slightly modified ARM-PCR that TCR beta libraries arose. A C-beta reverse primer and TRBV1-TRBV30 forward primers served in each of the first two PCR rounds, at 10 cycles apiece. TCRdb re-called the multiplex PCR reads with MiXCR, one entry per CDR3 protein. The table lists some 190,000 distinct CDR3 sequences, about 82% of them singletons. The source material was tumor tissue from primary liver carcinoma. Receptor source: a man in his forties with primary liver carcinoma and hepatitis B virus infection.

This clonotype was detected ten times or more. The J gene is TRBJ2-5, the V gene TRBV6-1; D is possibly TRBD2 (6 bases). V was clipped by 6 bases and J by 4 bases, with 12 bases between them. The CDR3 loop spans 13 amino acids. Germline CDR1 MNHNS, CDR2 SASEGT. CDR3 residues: CASSRDLGETQYF. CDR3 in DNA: TGTGCCAGCAGCAGGGACTTAGGAGAGACCCAGTACTTC.

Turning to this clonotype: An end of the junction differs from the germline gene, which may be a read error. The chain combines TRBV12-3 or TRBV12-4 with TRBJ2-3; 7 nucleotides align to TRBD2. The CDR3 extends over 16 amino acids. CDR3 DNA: TGTGCCAACAGTTTAGATTCCAGCGGGGGCACAGATACGCAGTATTTT. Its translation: CANSLDSSGGTDTQYF.